The rows below give T cell receptor beta chains drawn from one sample of a study of T cell repertoires in cytomegalovirus infection. The antigens of these receptors remain unknown. TCRdb re-called the reads through MiXCR, storing one row per CDR3 protein. The sample consists of about 920,000 distinct CDR3 sequences, approximately 31% of them appearing once. Specimen: cultured CD8+ T cells from PBMCs, collected from culture after CMV antigen stimulation. These receptor sequences come from a human donor in good health (CMV status not recorded). Some clones in this sample may be carry-over from other donors' samples. Both conserved end residues are part of each CDR3. A D gene is named only where the DNA matches it firmly. For some rows the clone size is stated as once, few or many, or as a class when expanded; others skip it.

clone_size: few
d_call: .
v_call: TRBV4-1
j_call: TRBJ2-1
cdr3_aa: CASSQMGENEQFF
cdr3_nt: TGCGCCAGCAGCCAAATGGGGGAGAATGAGCAGTTCTTC

clone_size: once
d_call: .
v_call: TRBV10-3
j_call: TRBJ1-5
cdr3_aa: CAISEAGASQPQHF
cdr3_nt: TGTGCCATCAGTGAGGCAGGGGCTAGTCAGCCCCAGCATTTT

clone_size: few
d_call: .
v_call: TRBV7-9
j_call: TRBJ2-3
cdr3_aa: CASSLEAFHVVDTQYF
cdr3_nt: TGTGCCAGCAGCTTAGAGGCCTTCCACGTCGTCGATACGCAGTATTTT

clone_size: few
d_call: .
v_call: TRBV6-1
j_call: TRBJ1-1
cdr3_aa: CASSDRDTEAFF
cdr3_nt: TGTGCCAGCAGTGACAGGGATACTGAAGCTTTCTTT

clone_size: .
d_call: .
v_call: TRBV6-6
j_call: TRBJ1-1
cdr3_aa: CASSYSGPKGAFF
cdr3_nt: TGTGCCAGCAGTTACTCTGGACCGAAAGGGGCTTTCTTT

clone_size: .
d_call: .
v_call: TRBV28
j_call: TRBJ1-2
cdr3_aa: CASSFTGTPPYGYTF
cdr3_nt: TGTGCCAGCAGTTTTACCGGGACACCCCCCTATGGCTACACCTTC

clone_size: .
d_call: .
v_call: TRBV7-9
j_call: TRBJ2-7
cdr3_aa: CASSTIGAGYEQYF
cdr3_nt: TGTGCCAGCAGCACCATCGGCGCGGGATACGAGCAGTACTTC

clone_size: .
d_call: TRBD1
v_call: TRBV12-3/TRBV12-4
j_call: TRBJ2-3
cdr3_aa: CASIFTGQAPTDTQYF
cdr3_nt: TGTGCCAGCATCTTTACGGGACAGGCACCCACAGATACGCAGTATTTT

clone_size: many
d_call: .
v_call: TRBV12-3/TRBV12-4
j_call: TRBJ2-4
cdr3_aa: CASSSGTPDIQYF
cdr3_nt: TGTGCCAGCAGTTCGGGGACTCCTGACATTCAGTACTTC

clone_size: many
d_call: TRBD1
v_call: TRBV4-2
j_call: TRBJ2-7
cdr3_aa: CASSHQTGGDEQYF
cdr3_nt: TGTGCCAGCAGCCATCAGACAGGGGGCGACGAGCAGTACTTC

clone_size: many
d_call: .
v_call: TRBV7-2
j_call: TRBJ2-3
cdr3_aa: CASSLTIVRSSGTDTQYF
cdr3_nt: TGTGCCAGCAGCTTAACGATTGTGCGGAGCAGTGGCACAGATACGCAGTATTTT

clone_size: .
d_call: TRBD2
v_call: TRBV27
j_call: TRBJ2-1
cdr3_aa: CASSPIAGGDNEQFF
cdr3_nt: TGTGCCAGCAGTCCTATAGCGGGGGGAGACAATGAGCAGTTCTTC

clone_size: many
d_call: .
v_call: TRBV7-2
j_call: TRBJ2-5
cdr3_aa: CASSLGIQQETQYF
cdr3_nt: TGTGCCAGCAGCTTAGGGATACAGCAAGAGACCCAGTACTTC

clone_size: .
d_call: .
v_call: TRBV12-3/TRBV12-4
j_call: TRBJ1-2
cdr3_aa: CASSPYPDPRGYTF
cdr3_nt: TGTGCCAGCAGTCCATATCCGGACCCGAGAGGCTACACCTTC

clone_size: few
d_call: .
v_call: TRBV24-1
j_call: TRBJ1-1
cdr3_aa: CATSAGYNTEAFF
cdr3_nt: TGTGCCACCAGTGCAGGTTATAACACTGAAGCTTTCTTT

clone_size: many
d_call: .
v_call: TRBV7-9
j_call: TRBJ1-1
cdr3_aa: CASSLGGATEAFF
cdr3_nt: TGTGCCAGCAGCCTCGGGGGGGCCACTGAAGCTTTCTTT

clone_size: .
d_call: .
v_call: TRBV2
j_call: TRBJ2-3
cdr3_aa: CATPRGRSDRPDTQYF
cdr3_nt: TGTGCCACCCCCAGGGGAAGAAGCGATCGCCCAGATACGCAGTATTTT

clone_size: few
d_call: .
v_call: TRBV6-2/TRBV6-3
j_call: TRBJ2-1
cdr3_aa: CASRLRDSSYNEQFF
cdr3_nt: TGTGCCAGCAGACTGCGGGACAGCTCCTACAATGAGCAGTTCTTC

clone_size: .
d_call: .
v_call: TRBV7-9
j_call: TRBJ1-2
cdr3_aa: CASSLANGHYGYTF
cdr3_nt: TGTGCCAGCAGCTTAGCGAATGGGCATTATGGCTACACCTTC

clone_size: .
d_call: TRBD1
v_call: TRBV12-3/TRBV12-4
j_call: TRBJ2-1
cdr3_aa: CASRSGRTGGNEQFF
cdr3_nt: TGTGCCAGCAGATCAGGGCGGACAGGGGGAAATGAGCAGTTCTTC

clone_size: .
d_call: TRBD1
v_call: TRBV5-8
j_call: TRBJ2-1
cdr3_aa: CASSLPTGLPGLSYNEQFF
cdr3_nt: TGTGCCAGCAGCCTTCCGACAGGGCTCCCCGGATTGTCCTACAATGAGCAGTTCTTC

clone_size: .
d_call: .
v_call: TRBV2
j_call: TRBJ1-1
cdr3_aa: CASSEVLEAFF
cdr3_nt: TGTGCCAGCAGTGAGGTACTTGAAGCTTTCTTT

clone_size: .
d_call: .
v_call: TRBV25-1
j_call: TRBJ2-1
cdr3_aa: CASCLWNEQFF
cdr3_nt: TGTGCCAGCTGTCTATGGAATGAGCAGTTCTTC

clone_size: .
d_call: .
v_call: TRBV12-3/TRBV12-4
j_call: TRBJ2-2
cdr3_aa: CANSLSENTGELFF
cdr3_nt: TGTGCCAACAGTTTATCCGAGAACACCGGGGAGCTGTTTTTT

clone_size: few
d_call: .
v_call: TRBV11-3
j_call: TRBJ2-3
cdr3_aa: CASSISPGVGDTQYF
cdr3_nt: TGTGCCAGCAGCATTAGCCCTGGGGTGGGGGATACGCAGTATTTT

clone_size: .
d_call: .
v_call: TRBV6-5
j_call: TRBJ2-3
cdr3_aa: CASSYSRVDTQYF
cdr3_nt: TGTGCCAGCAGTTACAGCAGGGTTGATACGCAGTATTTT

clone_size: .
d_call: .
v_call: TRBV12-3/TRBV12-4
j_call: TRBJ1-6
cdr3_aa: CASSSRGAGYNSPLHF
cdr3_nt: TGTGCCAGCAGTAGTCGTGGGGCCGGCTATAATTCACCCCTCCACTTT

clone_size: .
d_call: TRBD1
v_call: TRBV5-1
j_call: TRBJ2-7
cdr3_aa: CASSHGTGGGYEQYF
cdr3_nt: TGCGCCAGCAGCCACGGGACAGGGGGCGGCTACGAGCAGTACTTC

clone_size: .
d_call: TRBD2
v_call: TRBV5-1
j_call: TRBJ2-1
cdr3_aa: CASGGRGPGDEQFF
cdr3_nt: TGCGCCAGCGGGGGGAGGGGACCCGGGGATGAGCAGTTCTTC

clone_size: .
d_call: .
v_call: TRBV13
j_call: TRBJ2-2
cdr3_aa: CASSPPYDTGELFF
cdr3_nt: TGTGCCAGCAGCCCTCCTTATGACACCGGGGAGCTGTTTTTT

clone_size: few
d_call: .
v_call: TRBV6-2/TRBV6-3
j_call: TRBJ2-7
cdr3_aa: CASSYGLLSYEQYF
cdr3_nt: TGTGCCAGCAGTTACGGCCTCCTCTCCTACGAGCAGTACTTC